The clone carrying this T cell receptor beta chain was observed a few times. The antigen is unknown. These data come from a study of T cells in Graves' hyperthyroidism and ophthalmopathy. Study-level information: The authors collected peripheral blood at initial diagnosis, before any treatment. Findings and caveats of the study: Most clonotypes expanded in the thyroid (above 0.001) were also present in blood. Median prediction lead before ophthalmopathy onset was about 6.7 months with the model.

Regions amplified from RNA transcripts were the TCR beta CDR3 regions. During a first-round RT-PCR of the TCR CDR3, the HTBI primer set was used. TCRdb reprocessed the multiplex PCR reads with MiXCR, giving one entry per CDR3 protein. The sample includes hundreds of thousands of distinct CDR3 sequences, more than 15% of them seen just once. Trimming removed 8 bases from V and 4 bases from J, with 15 bases in between. The CDR3 loop spans 14 amino acids. CDR1 is SEHNR and CDR2 is FQNEAQ in the germline V gene (reference sequence). The source material was blood. The V gene is TRBV7-9, the J gene TRBJ2-1; tentatively, D is TRBD1 or TRBD2 (5 bases each). The sequence was collected from a young woman with Graves' hyperthyroidism that later progressed to Graves' ophthalmopathy. This chain's CDR3 is CASQGPESYNEQFF. The CDR3 coding sequence is TGTGCCAGCCAGGGACCCGAAAGTTACAATGAGCAGTTCTTC. The full variable domain, with the rest looked up from reference TRBV7-9 and TRBJ2-1, is DTGVSQNPRHKITKRGQNVTFRCDPISEHNRLYWYRQTLGQGPEFLTYFQNEAQLEKSRLLSDRFSAERPKGSFSTLEIQRTEQGDSAMYLCASQGPESYNEQFFGPGTRLTVL.